These 17 T cell receptor beta chains came from one sample sequenced in a study of preoperative IRX-2 immunotherapy in early breast cancer. Described treatment: preoperative locoregional IRX-2 cytokine immunotherapy. Method: immunoSEQ multiplex PCR; TCRdb's copy keeps in-frame clones and lacks some. The sample contains more than 25,000 clones, about 81% of which appear only once. Sequencing used lymph node tissue, obtained after IRX-2 immunotherapy. The receptors originated from a human donor with breast cancer.

The chain recombines TRBV19 with TRBJ1-2, with 7 bases matching TRBD1. V lost 6 bases, J lost 6 bases, and 4 bases stayed unmatched. This CDR3 has 12 residues. The germline V gene has CDR1 LNHDA and CDR2 SQIVND (reference sequence). The CDR3 is CASSQTGNGYTF. The CDR3 DNA reads TGTGCCAGTAGCCAGACAGGGAATGGCTACACCTTC.

This chain links TRBV6-8 with TRBJ1-5; unclear D gene. V lost 4 bases, J lost 9 bases, and 13 bases lay in between. Germline-derived CDR1 and CDR2 are MNHGY and SAAAGT. The CDR3 totals 13 residues. The CDR3 here is CASSWRGGWPQHF. As DNA, the CDR3 is TGTGCCAGCAGTTGGCGTGGAGGTTGGCCCCAGCATTTT.

The CDR3 sequence: CASSQVAGSSGNTIYF. The CDR3 coding sequence is TGTGCCAGCAGCCAAGTCGCAGGGAGCTCGGGAAACACCATATATTTT. This rearrangement joins TRBV14 to TRBJ1-3, with D perhaps TRBD1 (5 bases). Between the trimmed V and J ends, which lost 1 base and 4 bases, there was a span of 14 bases. This CDR3 comprises 16 residues. From germline, CDR1 is SGHDN and CDR2 FVKESK.

The V call is TRBV19, the J call TRBJ2-1, with D possibly being TRBD1 (5 bases). CDR1 and CDR2 (germline): LNHDA, SQIVND (reference sequence). The CDR3 totals 14 residues. With 7 bases removed from V and 3 bases from J, the gap between germline ends came to 13 bases. The CDR3 DNA sequence: TGTGCCAGTACTACAGACAGAAGCTACAATGAGCAGTTCTTC. It yields the protein CASTTDRSYNEQFF. Full variable domain (missing parts from reference TRBV19 and TRBJ2-1): DGGITQSPKYLFRKEGQNVTLSCEQNLNHDAMYWYRQDPGQGLRLIYYSQIVNDFQKGDIAEGYSVSREKKESFPLTVTSAQKNPTAFYLCASTTDRSYNEQFFGPGTRLTVL.

The chain is built from TRBV19 and TRBJ1-2; D gene uncertain. Germline V gene data show CDR1 as LNHDA and CDR2 as SQIVND (reference sequence). V lost 3 bases and J 3 bases, leaving 11 bases between the germline ends. The CDR3 has 14 residues. This CDR3 reads CASSITRSDYGYTF. CDR3 in DNA: TGTGCCAGTAGTATTACACGCAGCGACTATGGCTACACCTTC.

The chain couples TRBV6-8 to TRBJ2-7; 7 bases are shared with TRBD1. Germline V gene data show CDR1 as MNHGY and CDR2 as SAAAGT. This CDR3 spans 14 amino acids. V dropped 5 bases and J dropped 3; count of bases not matched to a gene: 7. The CDR3 spells CASSPGGTSYEQYF. The DNA of the CDR3 is TGTGCCAGCAGTCCAGGGGGAACTAGCTACGAGCAGTACTTC.

The chain has TRBV6-8 and TRBJ1-6, with 7 positions matching TRBD1. CDR1 and CDR2 (germline): MNHGY, SAAAGT. The CDR3 extends over 13 amino acids. J lost 11 bases, V lost 6 bases, and 7 bases had no gene match. The DNA of the CDR3 is TGTGCCAGCAGATCGACAGGGAACACACCCCTCCACTTT. This codes for CASRSTGNTPLHF.

This clone was seen a single time. This sequence joins TRBV19 and TRBJ1-2, with D uncertain. V was cut by 7 bases and J by 8 bases, with 17 bases left in between. The CDR3 is 13 amino acids. From germline, CDR1 is LNHDA and CDR2 SQIVND (reference sequence). DNA of the CDR3: TGTGCCAGTACCATGGGTCGGACCGGCGGCTACACCTTC. Encoded protein: CASTMGRTGGYTF.

This chain uses TRBV10-1 with TRBJ2-1; TRBD2 matches at 8 bases. CDR1 and CDR2 (germline): WNHNN, SYGVQD (reference sequence). The CDR3 runs 14 residues. Trimming cost V 5 bases and J 4 bases; bases outside gene matches: 4. The chain's CDR3 is CASSRRGDYNEQFF. The CDR3 bases are TGCGCCAGCAGTCGGCGGGGGGATTACAATGAGCAGTTCTTC.

The V gene is TRBV4-1, the J gene TRBJ1-6; 8 bases agree with TRBD1. Trimming cost V 3 bases and J 7 bases; bases outside gene matches: 8. The V gene's germline CDR1 is MGHRA and CDR2 YSYEKL. The CDR3 loop spans 16 amino acids. The DNA of the CDR3 is TGCGCCAGCAGCCAGACCGGGACAGGCTTAAATTCACCCCTCCACTTT. It is translated as CASSQTGTGLNSPLHF.

The V gene is TRBV23-1, the J gene TRBJ2-2; D not resolved. Being an ORF, TRBV23-1 has a function that is uncertain. This CDR3 comprises 13 residues. V shed 6 bases and J shed 1 base, with 6 bases lying between them. CDR3 in DNA: TGCGCCAGCAGCTTGCAGAACACCGGGGAGCTGTTTTTT. Its protein product is CASSLQNTGELFF.

The rearrangement uses TRBV18 and TRBJ2-2; TRBD1 agrees at 8 bases. V shed 2 bases and J 2 bases; nucleotides not matched to a gene: 4. The germline CDR1 and CDR2 sequences are KGHSH and LQKENI. This CDR3 is built from 16 residues. The CDR3 DNA sequence: TGTGCCAGCTCACCAAGTTCAGGGGGCAACACCGGGGAGCTGTTTTTT. Its protein is CASSPSSGGNTGELFF.

V and J are TRBV6-8 and TRBJ2-7; possibly TRBD1 for D (5 bases). The V and J ends lost 0 bases and 6 bases respectively, with 15 bases between them. Germline V lookup: CDR1 MNHGY, CDR2 SAAAGT. CDR3 length equals 15 residues. Here the CDR3 DNA reads TGTGCCAGCAGTTACTCCTACAGGCCCCCAGTCGAGCAGTACGTC. Protein sequence: CASSYSYRPPVEQYV.

The CDR3 reads CASSGQGMDYGYTF. Here the CDR3 DNA reads TGTGCCAGCAGCGGACAGGGCATGGACTATGGCTACACCTTC. The chain has TRBV28 and TRBJ1-2, with TRBD1 matching over 8 bases. Germline CDR1 is MDHEN and CDR2 is SYDVKM. V lost 6 bases and J lost 3; bases outside the gene matches: 6. The CDR3 has 14 residues.

The chain links TRBV11-3 to TRBJ2-6; D is unresolved. Germline V gene data show CDR1 as SGHNT and CDR2 as YENEEA. This CDR3 comprises 16 residues. V was cut by 2 bases and J by 0 bases, with 8 bases left in between. The CDR3 sequence: CASSLQVSSGANVLTF. As DNA, the CDR3 is TGTGCCAGCAGCTTACAGGTATCCTCTGGGGCCAACGTCCTGACTTTC.

V usage is TRBV18 and J usage is TRBJ2-4; D is possibly TRBD1 (6 bases). CDR1 and CDR2 (germline): KGHSH, LQKENI. This CDR3 has 14 residues. V dropped 8 bases and J dropped 6 bases, with 17 bases sitting between them. This CDR3 reads CASTRPGEVNIQYF. CDR3 DNA sequence: TGTGCCAGCACACGCCCAGGGGAAGTAAACATTCAGTACTTC.

This clone appeared a single time. This chain uses TRBV29-1 with TRBJ2-3; D call uncertain. The CDR3 sequence is 13 residues long. Germline CDR1 is SQVTM and CDR2 is ANQGSEA. V lost 2 bases and J lost 4, with 10 bases in between. The CDR3: CSVENVVPDTQYF. DNA of the CDR3: TGCAGCGTTGAAAATGTGGTGCCAGATACGCAGTATTTT.